The 32 T cell receptor beta chains in this list originate from one sample, sequenced in a study of blood T cell repertoires in COVID-19. Here immunoSEQ multiplex PCR was the method, and the copy in TCRdb shows in-frame clones only, minus some. The sample has around 300,000 clones; about nine tenths are singletons. The sample comprised PBMCs or T cells enriched from blood (not recorded which). The receptors derive from a woman aged 25 to 39 who had recovered from COVID-19.

In its sample, this clone was seen once. The chain links TRBV6-4 to TRBJ2-1, with 9 bases that match TRBD2. Germline trimming cut 6 bases from V and 6 bases from J; bases unmatched to any gene: 9. The CDR3 extends over 15 amino acids. Germline V gene sequence: CDR1 MRHNA, CDR2 SNTAGT. This chain's CDR3 is CASSVLAGSFNEQFF. The CDR3 region has the DNA TGTGCCAGCAGCGTTCTAGCGGGATCGTTCAATGAGCAGTTCTTC.

This clone was seen more than once but under ten times. The rearrangement joins TRBV6-5 to TRBJ1-2, with no clear D. The CDR3 sequence is 15 residues long. Per germline, CDR1 MNHEY and CDR2 SVGAGI. Trimming stripped 5 bases from V and 8 bases from J, with 21 bases between. This CDR3 reads CASSRRETLFEGYTF. CDR3 bases: TGTGCCAGCAGTCGTCGTGAGACATTGTTTGAGGGCTACACCTTC.

The J gene is TRBJ2-3, the V gene TRBV19; the match to TRBD1 covers 8 bases. Germline CDR1 LNHDA, CDR2 SQIVND (reference sequence). CDR3 length equals 14 residues. V dropped 4 bases and J dropped 4; count of bases not matched to a gene: 4. CDR3 protein: CASSKTGGPDTQYF. CDR3 DNA: TGTGCCAGTAGTAAAACAGGGGGACCAGATACGCAGTATTTT.

The chain carries TRBV13 and TRBJ2-7, with D possibly TRBD1 on 6 matching bases. V lost 1 base and J lost 1, with 8 bases in between. The germline V gene has CDR1 PRHDT and CDR2 FYEKMQ (reference sequence). This CDR3 contains 14 residues. The CDR3 spells CASSLDRASYEQYF. DNA for the CDR3: TGTGCCAGCAGCTTAGACAGGGCTTCCTACGAGCAGTACTTC. Combining the CDR3 with reference TRBV13 and TRBJ2-7 gives the whole variable domain AAGVIQSPRHLIKEKRETATLKCYPIPRHDTVYWYQQGPGQDPQFLISFYEKMQSDKGSIPDRFSAQQFSDYHSELNMSSLELGDSALYFCASSLDRASYEQYFGPGTRLTVT.

The chain is built from TRBV6-4 and TRBJ1-1; tentatively, D is TRBD1 (6 bases). Trimming removed 6 bases from V and 4 bases from J, with 15 bases in between. CDR1 MRHNA and CDR2 SNTAGT come from the germline V gene. This CDR3 comprises 14 residues. The CDR3 region has the DNA TGTGCCAGCAGCTTGGGGGCGCGAAGCACTGAAGCTTTCTTT. Encoded protein: CASSLGARSTEAFF.

This rearrangement joins TRBV24-1 to TRBJ2-7; D possibly corresponds to TRBD2 (6 bases). This CDR3 region has 17 residues. The germline V and J ends were trimmed by 2 bases and 4 bases, with 20 bases remaining between them. Germline CDR1 is KGHDR and CDR2 is SFDVKD. The DNA for the CDR3 is TGTGCCACCAGTGATTCTAAGGGGTTGGGGGGAACATACGAGCAGTACTTC. Amino acid sequence: CATSDSKGLGGTYEQYF.

The rearrangement uses TRBV2 and TRBJ2-5, with 9 bases aligning to TRBD2. Germline CDR1 SNHLY, CDR2 FYNNEI. The CDR3 has 15 amino acids. V was clipped by 11 bases and J by 3 bases; unmatched bases: 13. The CDR3 DNA reads TGTGCCGGACACCTGGGGTTAGCGGGAGAAGAGACCCAGTACTTC. Its protein is CAGHLGLAGEETQYF.

The chain uses TRBV27 and TRBJ1-5; 7 bases are a match to TRBD1. V lost 4 bases, J lost 7 bases, and 10 bases stayed unmatched. Germline V gene data show CDR1 as MNHEY and CDR2 as SMNVEV (reference sequence). This CDR3 is built from 15 residues. The CDR3 here is CASSWTGSFTQPQHF. CDR3 bases: TGTGCCAGCAGTTGGACAGGTTCATTCACCCAGCCCCAGCATTTT.

The chain is built from TRBV19 and TRBJ1-1; tentatively, D is TRBD1 (6 bases). With 8 bases removed from V and 1 base from J, the gap between germline ends came to 29 bases. This CDR3 region has 19 residues. Germline CDR1 LNHDA, CDR2 SQIVND (reference sequence). The CDR3 region has the DNA TGTGCCAGTCGCCTTCAGCCAATCAAAAACAGGGTTCGGAACACTGAAGCTTTCTTT. Protein sequence: CASRLQPIKNRVRNTEAFF.

This clone was recorded only once. The V call is TRBV9, the J call TRBJ2-5; TRBD2 is a possible D gene (5 bases). The V end was cut by 4 bases, the J end by 0 bases, with 13 bases between. The germline CDR1 and CDR2 sequences are SGDLS and YYNGEE. There are 15 residues in the CDR3. The CDR3 region is CASSPFGRDQETQYF. In DNA form, the CDR3 reads TGTGCCAGCAGCCCATTTGGGCGGGACCAAGAGACCCAGTACTTC.

The chain uses TRBV6-5 and TRBJ2-7; D perhaps matches TRBD2 (5 bases). The germline V gene has CDR1 MNHEY and CDR2 SVGAGI. V was pared by 3 bases and J by 5 bases, with 11 bases between. The CDR3 extends over 13 amino acids. This CDR3 is CASSYGLANEQYF. For the CDR3, the DNA is TGTGCCAGCAGTTATGGGCTAGCCAACGAGCAGTACTTC.

In DNA, the CDR3 is TGTGCCAGCAGCTTAGTCCCACTAGCGGGGAACACCGGGGAGCTGTTTTTT. It yields the protein CASSLVPLAGNTGELFF. The rearrangement uses TRBV11-2 and TRBJ2-2; TRBD2 matches at 9 bases. This CDR3 is 17 amino acids long. After removal of 1 base from V and 1 base from J, the junction contained 4 bases not matched to a gene. In germline, CDR1 is SGHAT, CDR2 FQNNGV.

This clone was seen once. The sample contains more than one DNA sequence encoding this CDR3. J is TRBJ2-4 and V is TRBV5-1; TRBD1 matches 8 bases. Germline values: CDR1 SGHRS, CDR2 YFSETQ. V was clipped by 0 bases and J by 7 bases; unmatched bases: 0. This CDR3 contains 13 residues. CDR3 DNA: TGCGCCAGCAGCTTGGGACAGGGGAACATTCAGTACTTC. Its translation: CASSLGQGNIQYF.

V is TRBV5-6 and J is TRBJ2-1; 8 bases are a match to TRBD2. This CDR3 is built from 19 residues. V lost 3 bases to trimming and J lost 3 bases; unmatched junction nucleotides: 17. Germline V gives CDR1 SGHDT, CDR2 YYEEEE. This CDR3 is CASSSPPGGAPVGYNEQFF. The CDR3 DNA reads TGTGCCAGCAGCTCTCCCCCGGGGGGGGCCCCGGTTGGCTACAATGAGCAGTTCTTC.

CDR3 in DNA: TGTGCCAGCAGGGGGGGATGGAACTATGGCTACACCTTC. It codes for CASRGGWNYGYTF. This chain connects TRBV27 to TRBJ1-2; TRBD1 might be the D (5 bases). Germline V gene sequence: CDR1 MNHEY, CDR2 SMNVEV (reference sequence). V lost 6 bases to trimming and J lost 2 bases, with 10 bases between them. This CDR3 contains 13 residues.

V and J are TRBV27 and TRBJ2-3; D may be TRBD2 (6 bases). This CDR3 has 11 amino acids. V was clipped by 6 bases and J by 7 bases, with 8 bases between them. Germline V gives CDR1 MNHEY, CDR2 SMNVEV (reference sequence). CDR3: CASREGYTQYF. CDR3 in DNA: TGTGCCAGCAGGGAGGGATATACGCAGTATTTT.

A few counts support this clone. The chain carries TRBV7-9 and TRBJ1-2, with D unresolved. Trimming cost V 4 bases and J 3 bases, with 15 bases left between them. The CDR3 totals 15 residues. Germline CDR1 reads SEHNR; CDR2 reads FQNEAQ (reference sequence). The CDR3, as DNA: TGTGCCAGCAGCTCAATCTTAGCCCTTGACTATGGCTACACCTTC. Amino acids: CASSSILALDYGYTF.

This sequence joins TRBV19 and TRBJ1-5, with D hard to call. CDR3 length: 20 amino acids. CDR1 LNHDA and CDR2 SQIVND come from the germline V gene (reference sequence). V lost 0 bases and J 0 bases, leaving 21 bases between the germline ends. CDR3 sequence (DNA): TGTGCCAGTAGTATAGATATATTCGTTTTAGCGGAGAATAGCAATCAGCCCCAGCATTTT. Encoded protein: CASSIDIFVLAENSNQPQHF. The full variable domain, rest sourced from reference TRBV19 and TRBJ1-5, is DGGITQSPKYLFRKEGQNVTLSCEQNLNHDAMYWYRQDPGQGLRLIYYSQIVNDFQKGDIAEGYSVSREKKESFPLTVTSAQKNPTAFYLCASSIDIFVLAENSNQPQHFGDGTRLSIL.

V gene TRBV12-5 combines with J gene TRBJ2-7; D is undetermined. The CDR3 spans 13 residues. Trimming took 5 bases from V and 5 from J, leaving 13 bases between them. Germline assignment: CDR1 LGHNT and CDR2 FRNRAP. The CDR3 nucleotides are TGTGCTAGTGGTCGTACCCACCCTAACGAGCAGTACTTC. Its translation is CASGRTHPNEQYF.

The rearrangement joins TRBV11-2 to TRBJ2-7; tentatively, D is TRBD1 (5 bases). The CDR3 has 14 amino acids. Germline-derived CDR1 and CDR2 are SGHAT and FQNNGV. Trimming removed 11 bases from V and 9 bases from J, with 26 bases in between. Here the CDR3 reads CALGRLKGPILQYF. In nucleotides, the CDR3 is TGTGCCCTCGGTCGGTTAAAGGGGCCGATACTGCAGTACTTC.

The table lists this clone with a few counts. V is TRBV10-3 and J is TRBJ1-4; 7 bases align to TRBD1. V was pared by 6 bases and J by 5 bases, with 6 bases of the junction left unmatched. This CDR3 has 14 amino acids. Germline loops: CDR1 ENHRY, CDR2 SYGVKD. In DNA, the CDR3 is TGTGCCATCAGCCCGACAGGGCCCAATGAAAAACTGTTTTTT. As protein: CAISPTGPNEKLFF.

Regarding this clone: The same CDR3 can be traced to other DNA sequences in this sample. The V and J genes are TRBV6-5 and TRBJ1-1; tentative D call: TRBD1 (5 bases). The CDR3 sequence is 15 residues long. The germline V gene encodes CDR1 MNHEY and CDR2 SVGAGI. Between the trimmed V and J ends, which lost 0 bases and 4 bases, there was a span of 12 bases. This CDR3 reads CASSYSGGAGTEAFF. CDR3 bases: TGTGCCAGCAGTTACTCTGGAGGGGCTGGCACTGAAGCTTTCTTT.

The chain is built from TRBV9 and TRBJ1-1; D remains unclear. Germline lookup yields CDR1 SGDLS and CDR2 YYNGEE. The CDR3 extends over 13 amino acids. The V and J ends lost 1 base and 5 bases respectively, with 9 bases between them. For the CDR3, the DNA is TGTGCCAGCAGCGTACCGGGGAGGACTGAAGCTTTCTTT. Amino acids: CASSVPGRTEAFF.

The chain recombines TRBV6-6 with TRBJ2-7; 7 positions agree with TRBD1. CDR1 is MNHNY and CDR2 is SVGAGI in the germline V gene (reference sequence). This CDR3 is built from 14 residues. The V segment lost 2 bases and the J segment 6 bases; nucleotides outside the gene matches: 7. CDR3 nucleotides: TGTGCCAGCAGTTACGGGACAGCAGGGACCGAGCAGTACTTC. Translating gives CASSYGTAGTEQYF.

The rearrangement joins TRBV28 to TRBJ1-1; 12 bases align to TRBD1. This CDR3 region has 12 residues. The V segment lost 6 bases and the J segment 11 bases; nucleotides outside the gene matches: 4. Germline loops: CDR1 MDHEN, CDR2 SYDVKM. CDR3 sequence (DNA): TGTGCCAGCAGGGGACAGGGGGCAGGGGCTTTCTTT. Its translation is CASRGQGAGAFF.

The rearrangement uses TRBV7-2 and TRBJ2-1; 11 positions agree with TRBD2. This CDR3 has 17 amino acids. The germline V gene encodes CDR1 SGHTA and CDR2 FQGNSA. With 0 bases clipped from V and 5 bases from J, the junction kept 6 bases outside the gene matches. The DNA of the CDR3 is TGTGCCAGCAGCTTAGCCCTGCTAGCGGGAGGTGACAATGAGCAGTTCTTC. Protein: CASSLALLAGGDNEQFF.

The chain uses TRBV2 and TRBJ1-1; D is unresolved. Deletions cut 5 bases from V and 0 bases from J, with 16 bases between. The CDR3 has 16 amino acids. Germline V gene lookup returns CDR1 SNHLY and CDR2 FYNNEI. The CDR3 region is CASSTPHSIMNTEAFF. CDR3 in DNA: TGTGCCAGCAGTACGCCACACAGCATTATGAACACTGAAGCTTTCTTT. Full variable domain (outside the CDR3, taken from reference TRBV2 and TRBJ1-1): EPEVTQTPSHQVTQMGQEVILRCVPISNHLYFYWYRQILGQKVEFLVSFYNNEISEKSEIFDDQFSVERPDGSNFTLKIRSTKLEDSAMYFCASSTPHSIMNTEAFFGQGTRLTVV.

The J gene is TRBJ1-1, the V gene TRBV7-2, with D possibly TRBD1 on 5 matching bases. The CDR3 contains 16 residues. From germline, CDR1 is SGHTA and CDR2 FQGNSA. Trimming pared 4 bases from V and 3 bases from J, leaving 18 bases between. The CDR3 sequence is CASSSNVWDSYTEAFF. In DNA form, the CDR3 reads TGTGCCAGCAGCTCAAACGTTTGGGACTCCTACACTGAAGCTTTCTTT. Variable domain in full (rest from reference TRBV7-2 and TRBJ1-1): GAGVSQSPSNKVTEKGKDVELRCDPISGHTALYWYRQSLGQGLEFLIYFQGNSAPDKSGLPSDRFSAERTGGSVSTLTIQRTQQEDSAVYLCASSSNVWDSYTEAFFGQGTRLTVV.

This chain joins TRBV7-9 and TRBJ1-1; D unresolved. The CDR3 runs 13 residues. CDR1 SEHNR and CDR2 FQNEAQ come from the germline V gene (reference sequence). The germline V and J ends were trimmed by 5 bases and 1 base, with 8 bases remaining between them. The CDR3 nucleotides read TGTGCCAGCAGCCGACACACGAACACTGAAGCTTTCTTT. This sequence encodes CASSRHTNTEAFF.

The chain recombines TRBV30 with TRBJ1-5; 9 positions agree with TRBD1. Germline lookup yields CDR1 GTSNPN and CDR2 SVGIG (reference sequence). The CDR3 consists of 14 residues. J was trimmed by 5 bases and V by 2 bases; bases with no gene match: 4. CDR3 DNA: TGTGCCTGGAGTTCGGGGACAGGGCATCAGCCCCAGCATTTT. Its protein product is CAWSSGTGHQPQHF.

This chain connects TRBV19 to TRBJ1-3; D not resolved. Germline V gene sequence: CDR1 LNHDA, CDR2 SQIVND (reference sequence). Trimming removed 4 bases at V and 6 bases at J, with 19 bases between. The CDR3 consists of 16 residues. The CDR3, as DNA: TGTGCCAGTAGTAGGCCGCCAACCGTTCGTCCAAACACCATATATTTT. This encodes CASSRPPTVRPNTIYF.

This chain joins TRBV6-1 and TRBJ2-1; 14 nucleotides line up with TRBD2. The CDR3 consists of 20 residues. With V trimmed by 3 bases and J by 6 bases, 16 bases remained unmatched. CDR1 MNHNS and CDR2 SASEGT come from the germline V gene. Here the CDR3 reads CASSDVPGLAGGYWSNEQFF. In DNA form, the CDR3 reads TGTGCCAGCAGTGATGTTCCCGGACTAGCGGGAGGCTATTGGTCCAATGAGCAGTTCTTC.